This T cell receptor beta chain derives from a study of T cell repertoires in cytomegalovirus infection. As for the study in general: Recently identified HLA-C-restricted CMV epitopes were among the peptides used.

About this clonotype itself: Its antigen is unidentified.

V lost 6 bases and J lost 0; bases outside the gene matches: 6. The CDR3 covers 14 residues. The germline gives CDR1 DFQATT, CDR2 SNEGSKA (reference sequence). TCRdb fed the reads into MiXCR, producing one record per CDR3 protein. Of 80,000 or so distinct CDR3 sequences in the sample, approximately 40% are singletons; the top ten hold just over 90%. The chain recombines TRBV20-1 with TRBJ1-1, with 8 nucleotides matching TRBD1. The TCR sequence derives from a human donor in good health (CMV status not recorded). Some clones in this sample may be carry-over from other donors' samples. Sequenced here: CD8+ T cells from cultured PBMCs, sampled from culture after CMV antigen stimulation. CDR3 region: CSAKPGQVNTEAFF. In nucleotides, the CDR3 is TGCAGTGCAAAACCGGGACAGGTGAACACTGAAGCTTTCTTT.